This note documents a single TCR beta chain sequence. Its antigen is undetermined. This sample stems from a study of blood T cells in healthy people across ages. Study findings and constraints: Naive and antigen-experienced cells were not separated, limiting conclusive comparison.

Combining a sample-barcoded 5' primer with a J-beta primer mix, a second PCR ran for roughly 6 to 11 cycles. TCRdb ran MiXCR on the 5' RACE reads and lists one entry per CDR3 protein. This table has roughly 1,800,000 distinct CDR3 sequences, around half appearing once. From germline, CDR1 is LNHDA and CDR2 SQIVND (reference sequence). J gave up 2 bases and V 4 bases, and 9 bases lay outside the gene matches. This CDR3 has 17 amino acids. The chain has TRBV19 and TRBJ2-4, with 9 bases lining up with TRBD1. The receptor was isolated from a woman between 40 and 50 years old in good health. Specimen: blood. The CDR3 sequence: CASSTGQGRNTKNIQYF. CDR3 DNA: TGTGCCAGTAGTACCGGACAGGGGCGAAATACCAAAAACATTCAGTACTTC.